Listed below are T cell receptor beta chains from one sample, sequenced in a study of blood T cell repertoires in COVID-19. TCRdb's copy holds only in-frame clones and misses some; the assay was immunoSEQ multiplex PCR. The sample has some 100,000 clones; just over 85% are singletons. The material sequenced was peripheral blood. The receptors derive from a woman aged 70-85 years with acute or convalescent COVID-19. Both conserved end residues are part of each CDR3. A D gene is named only where the DNA matches it firmly. Not all rows give a size; the values are once, few, many and, for expanded clones, a class.

>TRBD1|TRBV11-2|TRBJ1-3|NA
TGTGCCAGCAGACAACAGGGGGGTGGTTCTGGAAACACCATATATTTT
CASRQQGGGSGNTIYF
>TRBD2|TRBV20-1|TRBJ2-1|NA
TGCAGTGCTAGTGGTAGCGGGGGTTACAATGAGCAGTTCTTC
CSASGSGGYNEQFF
>TRBD1|TRBV7-9|TRBJ1-1|NA
TGTGCCAGCAGCTCTGACTATTACTTCAGGGGGCAGAACACTGAAGCTTTCTTT
CASSSDYYFRGQNTEAFF
>TRBD1|TRBV19|TRBJ1-2|NA
TGTGCCAGTAGTATCGGACAGGGAAGGGGTAACTATGGCTACACCTTC
CASSIGQGRGNYGYTF
>TRBD1|TRBV19|TRBJ1-6|NA
TGTGCCAGTACCAACACAGGGGGTGGTAATTCACCCCTCCACTTT
CASTNTGGGNSPLHF
>NA|TRBV9|TRBJ2-1|NA
TGTGCCAGCAGCGTAGTGGGGGCGACCTACAATGAGCAGTTCTTC
CASSVVGATYNEQFF
>NA|TRBV2|TRBJ1-6|NA
TGTGCCAGGGGGGTCAGGGGTGTTGGCCTTAGTTCACCCCTCCACTTT
CARGVRGVGLSSPLHF
>NA|TRBV29-1|TRBJ2-1|NA
TGCAGCGTCGACGACCAGGGAACGGAGCAGTTCTTC
CSVDDQGTEQFF
>TRBD1|TRBV2|TRBJ2-6|NA
TGTGCCAGCAGTAGCCCCGACAGGGGCTCTGGGGCCAACGTCCTGACTTTC
CASSSPDRGSGANVLTF
>NA|TRBV2|TRBJ1-1|NA
TGTGCCAGCAGGGAACAGGCCGGAGGGCACACTGAAGCTTTCTTT
CASREQAGGHTEAFF
>NA|TRBV29-1|TRBJ2-1|once
TGCAGCGTTGAATTGAGGGAAGTGGGGAATGAGCAGTTCTTC
CSVELREVGNEQFF
>NA|TRBV28|TRBJ2-2|NA
TGTGCCAGCAGTTTAGCAGGCAACACCGGGGAGCTGTTTTTT
CASSLAGNTGELFF
>NA|TRBV6-1|TRBJ1-5|few
TGTGCCAGCAGTGAAATGGCAGGGTGGAGCAATCAGCCCCAGCATTTT
CASSEMAGWSNQPQHF
>TRBD1|TRBV7-8|TRBJ1-2|NA
TGTGCCAGCAGCTTAAATTGGCAGGGGGCTGGCTACACCTTC
CASSLNWQGAGYTF
>NA|TRBV6-6|TRBJ1-2|once
TGTGCCAGCAGTGATTCCAACAGTAACTATGGCTACACCTTC
CASSDSNSNYGYTF
>TRBD2|TRBV5-1|TRBJ2-2|NA
TGCGCCAGCAGTATGGGGGCTAGCGGGATCCCCGGAGAGCTGTTTTTT
CASSMGASGIPGELFF
>TRBD1|TRBV5-1|TRBJ1-6|once
TGCGCCAGCAGCTCGGGAGACAGGGTTAATTCACCCCTCCACTTT
CASSSGDRVNSPLHF
>TRBD2|TRBV19|TRBJ2-5|NA
TGTGCCAGTAGTGGTAGCGGGGGGGACCAAGAGACCCAGTACTTC
CASSGSGGDQETQYF
>TRBD2|TRBV19|TRBJ2-3|NA
TGTGCCAGTAGTATAGGAGGGAGGGGAACAGATACGCAGTATTTT
CASSIGGRGTDTQYF
>NA|TRBV5-1|TRBJ2-2|NA
TGCGCCAGCAGCTTGTGGGACACGCACACCGGGGAGCTGTTTTTT
CASSLWDTHTGELFF
>NA|TRBV3-1/TRBV3-2|TRBJ1-5|NA
TGTGCCAGCAGCCAAGAGGGAGTTCGCAATCAGCCCCAGCATTTT
CASSQEGVRNQPQHF
>NA|TRBV24-1|TRBJ2-3|NA
TGTGCCACCGGGAGGGGGGACCAGCGGGATACGCAGTATTTT
CATGRGDQRDTQYF